This T cell receptor (beta chain) emerged from a study of shared clonotypes between healthy human individuals. TCRdb's copy holds only in-frame clones and misses some; the assay was immunoSEQ multiplex PCR. The table includes about 2.3 million clones, approximately 95% detected once. Germline V gives CDR1 LGHNA, CDR2 YSLEER. The germline V and J ends were trimmed by 0 bases and 7 bases, with 18 bases remaining between them. This CDR3 comprises 16 residues. This receptor was identified in a man between 18 and 35 years old in good health. Some clones in this sample may be carry-over from other donors' samples. The material sequenced was naive CD4+ T cells from PBMCs. Subset reported: CD45RA+ positively selected. V gene TRBV4-3 combines with J gene TRBJ2-5; D is perhaps TRBD1 or TRBD2 (5 bases each). DNA of the CDR3: TGCGCCAGCAGCCAAGAACCGGGGACCCCCATGGGGACCCAGTACTTC. Residues: CASSQEPGTPMGTQYF.